A single sample gave rise to the 17 T cell receptor beta chains below, sequenced in a study of blood T cell repertoires in COVID-19. Data came from immunoSEQ multiplex PCR; TCRdb stores just in-frame clones and leaves some out. The sample includes approximately 470,000 clones, 80% to 90% of them seen just once. The specimen sequenced was peripheral blood. These receptors all come from a human donor in a cohort sampled during active COVID-19.

The chain has TRBV29-1 and TRBJ2-5; D may be TRBD1 (6 bases). The CDR3 length is 12 residues. Trimming cost V 5 bases and J 0 bases, with 7 bases left between them. The V gene's germline CDR1 is SQVTM and CDR2 ANQGSEA. The CDR3 coding sequence is TGCAGCGTTCGGACAGACCAAGAGACCCAGTACTTC. This gives the protein CSVRTDQETQYF. The whole variable domain, remainder taken from reference TRBV29-1 and TRBJ2-5, is SAVISQKPSRDICQRGTSLTIQCQVDSQVTMMFWYRQQPGQSLTLIATANQGSEATYESGFVIDKFPISRPNLTFSTLTVSNMSPEDSSIYLCSVRTDQETQYFGPGTRLLVL.

This chain connects TRBV30 to TRBJ1-1, with D perhaps TRBD1 (6 bases). Trimming took 6 bases from V and 0 from J, leaving 11 bases between them. Germline V gives CDR1 GTSNPN, CDR2 SVGIG (reference sequence). The CDR3 is 13 residues long. CDR3 sequence: CACSTGLNTEAFF. CDR3 sequence (DNA): TGTGCCTGTTCGACAGGCCTGAACACTGAAGCTTTCTTT.

The rearrangement links TRBV4-3 to TRBJ2-1; 9 bases are shared with TRBD2. V was clipped by 3 bases and J by 10 bases; unmatched bases: 7. Looked up from germline, CDR1 is LGHNA and CDR2 is YSLEER. This CDR3 spans 14 amino acids. The CDR3 loop is CASSQIVAGEEQFF. CDR3 nucleotides: TGCGCCAGCAGCCAGATAGTAGCGGGAGAGGAGCAGTTCTTC.

V usage is TRBV7-8 and J usage is TRBJ2-1; 7 bases align to TRBD2. Germline CDR1 reads SGHVS; CDR2 reads FQNEAQ. V gave up 1 base and J gave up 0 bases; unmatched junction bases: 9. The CDR3 covers 18 residues. The CDR3 here is CASSLVGGGPSSYNEQFF. CDR3 coding DNA: TGTGCCAGCAGCTTAGTGGGGGGAGGGCCGAGCTCCTACAATGAGCAGTTCTTC.

The V call is TRBV7-9, the J call TRBJ2-7; 10 bases are a match to TRBD1. V shed 5 bases, J shed 7 bases, and the junction held 14 bases outside the gene matches. The CDR3 has 16 residues. Germline V lookup: CDR1 SEHNR, CDR2 FQNEAQ (reference sequence). DNA for the CDR3: TGTGCCAGCAGCCTCTTAAACCGGGACAGGGGAGGGGAGCAGTACTTC. Encoded protein: CASSLLNRDRGGEQYF.

V and J are TRBV6-2 or TRBV6-3 and TRBJ1-2; 11 bases align to TRBD1. J gave up 4 bases and V 6 bases, and 10 bases lay outside the gene matches. Germline CDR1 is MNHEY and CDR2 is SVGEGT. The CDR3 sequence is 16 residues long. CDR3 coding DNA: TGTGCCAGCAGCTCCGGGACAGGGGGTTTCCTCTATGGCTACACCTTC. Translation: CASSSGTGGFLYGYTF.

This clone turned up a few times. The chain carries TRBV30 and TRBJ2-1; no definite D call. The CDR3 length is 13 residues. Trimming shortened V by 0 bases and J by 4 bases, and 7 bases separated the two germline ends. Germline-derived CDR1 and CDR2 are GTSNPN and SVGIG (reference sequence). As DNA, the CDR3 is TGTGCCTGGAGTGTGGGCGCATACAATGAGCAGTTCTTC. It specifies CAWSVGAYNEQFF.

This chain links TRBV5-1 with TRBJ2-5, with TRBD2 matching 12 bases. There are 15 residues in the CDR3. The ends lost 4 bases at V and 3 bases at J; junction bases unmatched: 4. CDR1 SGHRS and CDR2 YFSETQ come from the germline V gene. DNA of the CDR3: TGCGCCAGCAGCCCGGGACTAGCGGGTAAAGAGACCCAGTACTTC. Its translation is CASSPGLAGKETQYF.

The gene calls are TRBV12-3 or TRBV12-4 and TRBJ1-2; 8 bases agree with TRBD1. The CDR3 extends over 13 amino acids. Trimming cost V 6 bases and J 5 bases; bases outside gene matches: 5. CDR3 sequence (DNA): TGTGCCAGCAGGGACAGGGTCTCGTATGGCTACACCTTC. Residues: CASRDRVSYGYTF.

As DNA, the CDR3 is TGTGCCAGCAGCTGGGCTGACAGGGGGCTTGGGGAGCAGTACTTC. Amino acid sequence: CASSWADRGLGEQYF. The chain employs TRBV5-6 and TRBJ2-7; 10 nucleotides align to TRBD1. V lost 3 bases, J lost 7 bases, and 10 bases stayed unmatched. Per the germline V gene, CDR1 is SGHDT and CDR2 is YYEEEE. This CDR3 comprises 15 residues.

The chain is built from TRBV5-1 and TRBJ2-3; 9 bases line up with TRBD2. The CDR3 consists of 16 residues. Trimming took 0 bases from V and 3 from J; bases not matched to a gene: 5. CDR1 is SGHRS, CDR2 YFSETQ, per germline. The CDR3 DNA sequence: TGCGCCAGCAGCTTGGATGCGGGAGGGTCGACAGATACGCAGTATTTT. This encodes CASSLDAGGSTDTQYF.

The chain links TRBV19 to TRBJ1-1; 7 bases fit TRBD1. V lost 7 bases, J lost 0 bases, and 11 bases stayed unmatched. The CDR3 is 16 amino acids. Germline V gives CDR1 LNHDA, CDR2 SQIVND (reference sequence). CDR3 sequence (DNA): TGTGCCAGTAAGTTGGGTACAGGGGTTATGAACACTGAAGCTTTCTTT. Translating it yields CASKLGTGVMNTEAFF.

The V and J genes are TRBV13 and TRBJ2-1, with D tentatively TRBD1 (8 bases). The CDR3 consists of 12 residues. Trimming cost V 4 bases and J 9 bases, with 10 bases left between them. CDR1 is PRHDT, CDR2 FYEKMQ, per germline (reference sequence). This CDR3 is CASSYRGGEQFF. The CDR3, as DNA: TGTGCCAGCAGCTACAGGGGGGGTGAGCAGTTCTTC.

Comment on this clone: The identical CDR3 is also encoded by other nucleotide sequences in the sample. This chain joins TRBV7-3 and TRBJ1-1; unclear D gene. The CDR3 is made up of 13 amino acids. V lost 0 bases and J 1 base, leaving 3 bases between the germline ends. The germline V gene has CDR1 SGHTA and CDR2 FQGTGA. This chain's CDR3 is CASSLTGNTEAFF. CDR3 nucleotide sequence: TGTGCCAGCAGCTTAACCGGGAACACTGAAGCTTTCTTT.

The V call is TRBV12-5, the J call TRBJ2-6; TRBD1 matches 7 bases. Trimming at V came to 6 bases and at J to 0 bases, leaving 20 bases not matched to a gene. The CDR3 sequence is 21 residues long. CDR1 LGHNT and CDR2 FRNRAP come from the germline V gene. CDR3 bases: TGTGCTAGTGGGGGGACACAGGACAGGAAGGAAGACTTCTCTGGGGCCAACGTCCTGACTTTC. Translation gives CASGGTQDRKEDFSGANVLTF.

This chain connects TRBV5-1 to TRBJ2-1, with 9 bases identical to TRBD1. This CDR3 region has 17 residues. The germline CDR1 and CDR2 sequences are SGHRS and YFSETQ. V lost 0 bases, J lost 7 bases, and 11 bases stayed unmatched. CDR3 sequence reads: CASSLVFGTGYVNEQFF. The CDR3 DNA is TGCGCCAGCAGCTTGGTGTTTGGGACAGGGTACGTGAATGAGCAGTTCTTC.

Comments on this clone: This same CDR3 is encoded by further DNA sequences in the sample. This chain connects TRBV5-1 to TRBJ2-7; TRBD1 matches 7 bases. V dropped 3 bases and J dropped 4; count of bases not matched to a gene: 1. This CDR3 is built from 12 residues. Germline values: CDR1 SGHRS, CDR2 YFSETQ. In nucleotides, the CDR3 is TGCGCCAGCAGCTCAGGGGGTTACGAGCAGTACTTC. Protein product: CASSSGGYEQYF.